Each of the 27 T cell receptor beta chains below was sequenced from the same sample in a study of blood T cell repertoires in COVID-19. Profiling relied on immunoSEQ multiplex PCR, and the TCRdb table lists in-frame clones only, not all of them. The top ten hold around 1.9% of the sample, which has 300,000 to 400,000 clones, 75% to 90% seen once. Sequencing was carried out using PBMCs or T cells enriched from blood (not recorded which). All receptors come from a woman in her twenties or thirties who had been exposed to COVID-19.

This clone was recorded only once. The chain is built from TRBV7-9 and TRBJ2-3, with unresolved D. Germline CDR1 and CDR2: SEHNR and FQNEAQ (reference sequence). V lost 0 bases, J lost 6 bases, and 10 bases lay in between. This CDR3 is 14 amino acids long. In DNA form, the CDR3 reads TGTGCCAGCAGCTTAGCGCATGTGGCCGATACGCAGTATTTT. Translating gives CASSLAHVADTQYF.

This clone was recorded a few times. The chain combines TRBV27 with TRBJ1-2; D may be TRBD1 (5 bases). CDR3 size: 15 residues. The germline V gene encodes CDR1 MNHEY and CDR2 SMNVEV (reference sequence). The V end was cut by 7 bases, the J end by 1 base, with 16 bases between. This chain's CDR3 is CASTTGLAGNYGYTF. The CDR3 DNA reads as TGTGCCAGCACTACGGGACTGGCCGGTAACTATGGCTACACCTTC.

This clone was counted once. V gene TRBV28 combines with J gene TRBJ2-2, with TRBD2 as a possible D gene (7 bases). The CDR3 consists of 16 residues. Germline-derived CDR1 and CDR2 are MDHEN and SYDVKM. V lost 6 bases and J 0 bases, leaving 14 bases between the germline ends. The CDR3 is CASRSPGGTNTGELFF. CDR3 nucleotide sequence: TGTGCCAGCAGAAGTCCGGGGGGCACGAACACCGGGGAGCTGTTTTTT.

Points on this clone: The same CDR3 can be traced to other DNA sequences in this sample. CDR3 in DNA: TGTGCCAGCAGCTTAGACAGCAACTATGGCTACACCTTC. Protein product: CASSLDSNYGYTF. This rearrangement joins TRBV7-9 to TRBJ1-2; no definite D call. Germline V gene sequence: CDR1 SEHNR, CDR2 FQNEAQ (reference sequence). V dropped 1 base and J dropped 2 bases, with 5 bases sitting between them. This CDR3 is built from 13 residues.

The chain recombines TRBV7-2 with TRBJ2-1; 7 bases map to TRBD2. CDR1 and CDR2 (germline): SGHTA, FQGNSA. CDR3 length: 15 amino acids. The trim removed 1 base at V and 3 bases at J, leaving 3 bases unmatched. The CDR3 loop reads CASSLGTRGYNEQFF. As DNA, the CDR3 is TGTGCCAGCAGCTTAGGGACTAGAGGCTACAATGAGCAGTTCTTC.

The CDR3 sequence is CASSQGTGVGGSYNEQFF. For the CDR3, the DNA is TGCGCCAGCAGCCAAGGGACAGGGGTTGGCGGCTCCTACAATGAGCAGTTCTTC. The genes are TRBV4-3 and TRBJ2-1, with 9 bases fitting TRBD1. The germline CDR1 and CDR2 sequences are LGHNA and YSLEER. With 1 base clipped from V and 0 bases from J, the junction kept 7 bases outside the gene matches. The CDR3 has 18 amino acids.

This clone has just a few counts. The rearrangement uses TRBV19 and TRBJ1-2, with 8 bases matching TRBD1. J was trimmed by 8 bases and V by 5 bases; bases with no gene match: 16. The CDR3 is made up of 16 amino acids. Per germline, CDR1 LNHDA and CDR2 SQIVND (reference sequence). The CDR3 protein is CASSQSGGAGREGYTF. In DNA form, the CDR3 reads TGTGCCAGTAGTCAATCAGGGGGCGCTGGGAGAGAGGGCTACACCTTC.

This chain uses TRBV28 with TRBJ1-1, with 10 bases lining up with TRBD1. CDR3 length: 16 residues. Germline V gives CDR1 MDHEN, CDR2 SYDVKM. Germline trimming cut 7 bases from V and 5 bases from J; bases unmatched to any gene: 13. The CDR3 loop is CASTPPRGQGLTEAFF. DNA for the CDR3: TGTGCCAGCACCCCTCCAAGGGGACAGGGGTTGACTGAAGCTTTCTTT.

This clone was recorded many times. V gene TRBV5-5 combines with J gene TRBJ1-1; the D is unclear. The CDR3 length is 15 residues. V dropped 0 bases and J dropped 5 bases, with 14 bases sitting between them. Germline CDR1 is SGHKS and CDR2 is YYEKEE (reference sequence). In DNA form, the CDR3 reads TGTGCCAGCAGCTTGGAGGGCCGACTAAGGACTGAAGCTTTCTTT. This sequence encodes CASSLEGRLRTEAFF.

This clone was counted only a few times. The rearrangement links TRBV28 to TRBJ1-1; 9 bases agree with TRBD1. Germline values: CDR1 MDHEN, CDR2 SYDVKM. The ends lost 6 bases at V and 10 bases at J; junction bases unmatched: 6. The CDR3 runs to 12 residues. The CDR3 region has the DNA TGTGCCAGCAGAGGGGACAGGGCTAGAGCTTTCTTT. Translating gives CASRGDRARAFF.

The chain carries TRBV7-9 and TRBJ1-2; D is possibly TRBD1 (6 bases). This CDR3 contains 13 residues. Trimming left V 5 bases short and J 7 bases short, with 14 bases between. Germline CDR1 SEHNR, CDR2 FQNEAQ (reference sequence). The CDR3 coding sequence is TGTGCCAGCAGCGAGCGGGGGCAGGGTGGCTACACCTTC. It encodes CASSERGQGGYTF.

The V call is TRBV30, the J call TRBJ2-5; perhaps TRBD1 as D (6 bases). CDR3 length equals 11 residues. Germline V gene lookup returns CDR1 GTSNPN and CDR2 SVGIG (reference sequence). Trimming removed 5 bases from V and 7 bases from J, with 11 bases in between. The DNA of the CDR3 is TGTGCCTGGGGCGCAGGGGCGACCCAGTACTTC. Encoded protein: CAWGAGATQYF.

The CDR3 protein is CASSSRIGIETKNIQYF. The DNA of the CDR3 is TGTGCCAGCTCGTCCCGTATCGGGATCGAAACCAAAAACATTCAGTACTTC. The rearrangement uses TRBV3-1 (or the pseudogene TRBV3-2) and TRBJ2-4, with a possible D match to TRBD2 (5 bases). CDR1 is LGHDT, CDR2 YNNKEL, per germline (reference sequence). Trimming took 8 bases from V and 2 from J, leaving 22 bases between them. The length of the CDR3 is 17 residues.

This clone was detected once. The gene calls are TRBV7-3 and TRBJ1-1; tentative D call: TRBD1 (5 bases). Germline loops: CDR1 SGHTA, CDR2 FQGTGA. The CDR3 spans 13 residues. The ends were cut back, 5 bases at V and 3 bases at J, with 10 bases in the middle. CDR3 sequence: CASSRLTDTEAFF. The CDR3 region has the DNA TGTGCCAGCAGCCGACTGACAGACACTGAAGCTTTCTTT.

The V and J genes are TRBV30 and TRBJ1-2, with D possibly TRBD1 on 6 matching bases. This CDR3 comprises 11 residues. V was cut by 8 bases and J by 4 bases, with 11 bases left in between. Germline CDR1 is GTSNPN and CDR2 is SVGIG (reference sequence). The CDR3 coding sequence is TGTGCCCACAGGGAGGGCTATGGCTACACCTTC. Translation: CAHREGYGYTF.

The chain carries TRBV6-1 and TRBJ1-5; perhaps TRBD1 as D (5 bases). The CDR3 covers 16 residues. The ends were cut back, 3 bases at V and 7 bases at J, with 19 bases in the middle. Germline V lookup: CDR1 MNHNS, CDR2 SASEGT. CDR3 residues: CASSDLRGGTGQPQHF. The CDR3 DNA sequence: TGTGCCAGCAGTGATTTAAGAGGAGGGACCGGACAGCCCCAGCATTTT.

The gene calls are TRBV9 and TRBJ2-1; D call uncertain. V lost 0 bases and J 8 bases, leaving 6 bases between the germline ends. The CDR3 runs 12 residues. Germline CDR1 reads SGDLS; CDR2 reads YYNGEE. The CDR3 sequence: CASSVDRDEQFF. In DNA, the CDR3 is TGTGCCAGCAGCGTAGATCGGGATGAGCAGTTCTTC.

CDR3 amino acids: CASSLAAVNTGELFF. In DNA form, the CDR3 reads TGTGCCAGCAGCTTGGCCGCAGTTAACACCGGGGAGCTGTTTTTT. The J gene is TRBJ2-2, the V gene TRBV5-4; D is unclear. With 0 bases removed from V and 2 bases from J, the gap between germline ends came to 8 bases. From germline, CDR1 is SGHNT and CDR2 YYREEE (reference sequence). This CDR3 is 15 amino acids long. Full variable domain (remainder filled in from reference TRBV5-4 and TRBJ2-2): ETGVTQSPTHLIKTRGQQVTLRCSSQSGHNTVSWYQQALGQGPQFIFQYYREEENGRGNFPPRFSGLQFPNYSSELNVNALELDDSALYLCASSLAAVNTGELFFGEGSRLTVL.

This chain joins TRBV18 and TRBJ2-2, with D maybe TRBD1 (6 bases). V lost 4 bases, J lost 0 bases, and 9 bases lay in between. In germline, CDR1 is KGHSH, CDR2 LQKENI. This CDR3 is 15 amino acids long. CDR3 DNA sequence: TGTGCCAGCTCACTGCAGGGGTCGAACACCGGGGAGCTGTTTTTT. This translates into CASSLQGSNTGELFF.

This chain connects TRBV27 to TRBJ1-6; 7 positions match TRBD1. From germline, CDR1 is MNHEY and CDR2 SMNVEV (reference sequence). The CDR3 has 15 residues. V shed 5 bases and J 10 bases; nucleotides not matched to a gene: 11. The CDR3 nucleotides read TGTGCCAGCAGTCCGGAGACAGGGACGGGCTCACCCCTCCACTTT. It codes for CASSPETGTGSPLHF.

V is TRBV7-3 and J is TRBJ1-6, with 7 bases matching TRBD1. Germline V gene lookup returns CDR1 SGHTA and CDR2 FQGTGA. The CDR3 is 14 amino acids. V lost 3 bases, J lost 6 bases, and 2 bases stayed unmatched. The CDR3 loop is CASSFQGGNSPLHF. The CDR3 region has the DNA TGTGCCAGCAGCTTCCAGGGGGGTAATTCACCCCTCCACTTT.

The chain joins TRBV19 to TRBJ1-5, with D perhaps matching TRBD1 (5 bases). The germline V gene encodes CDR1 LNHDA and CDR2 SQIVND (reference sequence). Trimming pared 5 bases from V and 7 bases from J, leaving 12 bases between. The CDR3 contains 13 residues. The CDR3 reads CASSQGVRQPQHF. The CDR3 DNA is TGTGCCAGTAGTCAAGGGGTTCGGCAGCCCCAGCATTTT.

In nucleotides, the CDR3 is TGCAGCGCTACCCGGGACACTTACACCGGGGAGCTGTTTTTT. Its translation is CSATRDTYTGELFF. The rearrangement joins TRBV29-1 to TRBJ2-2, with TRBD1 as a possible D gene (6 bases). This CDR3 region has 14 residues. Germline V gives CDR1 SQVTM, CDR2 ANQGSEA. Trimming stripped 7 bases from V and 3 bases from J, with 15 bases between.

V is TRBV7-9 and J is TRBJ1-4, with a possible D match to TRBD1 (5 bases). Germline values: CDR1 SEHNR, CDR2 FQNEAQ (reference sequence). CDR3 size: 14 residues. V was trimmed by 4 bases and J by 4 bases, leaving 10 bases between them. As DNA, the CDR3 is TGTGCCAGCAGCTCAATGGGGGGTAATGAAAAACTGTTTTTT. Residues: CASSSMGGNEKLFF.

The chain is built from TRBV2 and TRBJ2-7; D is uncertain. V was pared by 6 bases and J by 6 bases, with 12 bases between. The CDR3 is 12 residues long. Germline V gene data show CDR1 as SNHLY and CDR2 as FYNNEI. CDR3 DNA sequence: TGTGCCAGCAGCACTGCTCGCCGCGAGCAGTACTTC. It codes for CASSTARREQYF. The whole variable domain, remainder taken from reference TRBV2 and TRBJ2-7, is EPEVTQTPSHQVTQMGQEVILRCVPISNHLYFYWYRQILGQKVEFLVSFYNNEISEKSEIFDDQFSVERPDGSNFTLKIRSTKLEDSAMYFCASSTARREQYFGPGTRLTVT.

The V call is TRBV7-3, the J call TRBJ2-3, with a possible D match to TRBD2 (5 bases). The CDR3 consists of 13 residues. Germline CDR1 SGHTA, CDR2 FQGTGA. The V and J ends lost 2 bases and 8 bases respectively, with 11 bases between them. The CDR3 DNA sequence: TGTGCCAGCAGCTTATCGTCAAGCGGTACGCAGTATTTT. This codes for CASSLSSSGTQYF.

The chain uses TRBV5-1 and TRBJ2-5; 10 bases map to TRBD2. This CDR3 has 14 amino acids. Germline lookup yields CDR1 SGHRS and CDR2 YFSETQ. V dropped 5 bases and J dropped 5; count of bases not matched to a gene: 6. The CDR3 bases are TGCGCCAGCAGTCTAGCGGGAGATATGGAGACCCAGTACTTC. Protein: CASSLAGDMETQYF.